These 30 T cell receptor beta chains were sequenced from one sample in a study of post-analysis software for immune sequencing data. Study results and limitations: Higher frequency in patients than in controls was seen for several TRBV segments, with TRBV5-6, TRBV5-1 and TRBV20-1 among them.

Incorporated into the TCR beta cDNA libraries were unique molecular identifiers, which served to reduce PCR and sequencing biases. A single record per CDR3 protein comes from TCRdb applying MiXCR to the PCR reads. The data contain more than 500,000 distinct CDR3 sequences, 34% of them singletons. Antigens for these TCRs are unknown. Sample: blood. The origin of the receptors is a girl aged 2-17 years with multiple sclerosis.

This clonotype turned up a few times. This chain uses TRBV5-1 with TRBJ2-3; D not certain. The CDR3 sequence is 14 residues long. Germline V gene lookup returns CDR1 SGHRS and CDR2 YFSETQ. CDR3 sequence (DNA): TGCGGGAGCAGCTTGGCTCTCAGCACAGATACGCAGTATTTT. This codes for CGSSLALSTDTQYF.

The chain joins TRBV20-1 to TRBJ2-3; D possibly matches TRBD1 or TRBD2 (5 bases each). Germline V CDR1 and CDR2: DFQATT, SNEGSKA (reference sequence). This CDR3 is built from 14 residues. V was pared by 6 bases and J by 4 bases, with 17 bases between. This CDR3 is CSAFRDASADTQYF. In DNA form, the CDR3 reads TGCAGTGCGTTCCGGGACGCAAGCGCAGATACGCAGTATTTT.

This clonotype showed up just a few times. The CDR3 loop reads CASSPRPRLAASGANVLTF. CDR3 nucleotides: TGTGCCAGCAGCCCCCGTCCTCGACTAGCGGCCTCTGGGGCCAACGTCCTGACTTTC. V is TRBV7-2 and J is TRBJ2-6; 9 bases agree with TRBD2. The CDR3 is made up of 19 amino acids. Germline V lookup: CDR1 SGHTA, CDR2 FQGNSA. V trimming: 5 bases; J trimming: 0 bases; junction bases outside the gene matches: 11.

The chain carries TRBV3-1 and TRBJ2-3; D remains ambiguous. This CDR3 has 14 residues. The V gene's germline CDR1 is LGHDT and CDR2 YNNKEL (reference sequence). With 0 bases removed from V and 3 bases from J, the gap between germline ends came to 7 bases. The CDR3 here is CASSQDGETDTQYF. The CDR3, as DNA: TGTGCCAGCAGCCAAGATGGGGAAACAGATACGCAGTATTTT.

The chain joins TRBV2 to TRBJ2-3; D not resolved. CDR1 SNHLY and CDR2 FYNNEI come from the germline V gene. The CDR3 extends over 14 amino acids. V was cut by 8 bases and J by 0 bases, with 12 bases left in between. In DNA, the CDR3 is TGTGCCAGCCGAAAGGCCTCCAGCACAGATACGCAGTATTTT. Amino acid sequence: CASRKASSTDTQYF.

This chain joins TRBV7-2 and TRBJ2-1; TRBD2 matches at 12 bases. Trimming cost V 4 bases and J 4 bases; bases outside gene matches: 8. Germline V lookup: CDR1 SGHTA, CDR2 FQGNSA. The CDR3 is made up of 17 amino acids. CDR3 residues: CASSSTGTSGSYNEQFF. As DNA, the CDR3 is TGTGCCAGCAGCTCCACCGGGACTAGCGGGTCTTACAATGAGCAGTTCTTC.

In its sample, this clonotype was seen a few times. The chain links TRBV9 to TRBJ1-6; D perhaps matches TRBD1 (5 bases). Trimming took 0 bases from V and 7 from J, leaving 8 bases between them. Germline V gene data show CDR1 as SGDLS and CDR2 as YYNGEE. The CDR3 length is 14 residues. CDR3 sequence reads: CASSVDRMNSPLHF. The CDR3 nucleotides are TGTGCCAGCAGCGTAGACAGGATGAATTCACCCCTCCACTTT.

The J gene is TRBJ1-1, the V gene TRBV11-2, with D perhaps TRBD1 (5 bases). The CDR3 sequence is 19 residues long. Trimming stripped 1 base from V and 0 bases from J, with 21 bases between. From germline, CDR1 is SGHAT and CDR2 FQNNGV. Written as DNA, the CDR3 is TGTGCCAGCAGCTTAGGCTTAGGTAAGGGACCCGGAATGAACACTGAAGCTTTCTTT. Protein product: CASSLGLGKGPGMNTEAFF.

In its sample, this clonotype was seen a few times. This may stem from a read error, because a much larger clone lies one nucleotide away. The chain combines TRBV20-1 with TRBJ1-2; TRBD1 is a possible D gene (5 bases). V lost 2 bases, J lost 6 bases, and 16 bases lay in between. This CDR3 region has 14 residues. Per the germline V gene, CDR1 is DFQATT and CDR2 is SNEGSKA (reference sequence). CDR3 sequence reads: CSARILRGMDGYTF. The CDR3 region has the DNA TGCAGTGCTAGAATATTACGGGGGATGGATGGCTACACCTTC.

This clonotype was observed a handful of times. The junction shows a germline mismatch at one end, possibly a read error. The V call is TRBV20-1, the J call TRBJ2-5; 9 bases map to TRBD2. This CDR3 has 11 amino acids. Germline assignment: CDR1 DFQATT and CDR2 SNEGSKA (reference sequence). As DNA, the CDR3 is TGTGCGGGGGGGTTCCAAGAGACCCAGTACTTC. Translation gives CAGGFQETQYF.

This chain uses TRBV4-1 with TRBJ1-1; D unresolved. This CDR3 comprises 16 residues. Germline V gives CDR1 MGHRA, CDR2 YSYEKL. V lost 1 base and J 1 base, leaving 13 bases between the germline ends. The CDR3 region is CASSQVSGNQNTEAFF. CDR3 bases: TGCGCCAGCAGCCAAGTTTCGGGTAACCAGAACACTGAAGCTTTCTTT.

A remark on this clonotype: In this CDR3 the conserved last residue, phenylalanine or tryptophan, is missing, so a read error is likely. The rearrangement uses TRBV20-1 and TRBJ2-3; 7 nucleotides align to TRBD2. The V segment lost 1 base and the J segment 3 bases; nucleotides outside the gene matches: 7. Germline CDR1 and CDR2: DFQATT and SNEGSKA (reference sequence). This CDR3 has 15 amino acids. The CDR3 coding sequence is TGCAGTGCTAGAGCCCTGGCGGGGGTAACAGATACGCAGTATTAT. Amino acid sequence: CSARALAGVTDTQYY.

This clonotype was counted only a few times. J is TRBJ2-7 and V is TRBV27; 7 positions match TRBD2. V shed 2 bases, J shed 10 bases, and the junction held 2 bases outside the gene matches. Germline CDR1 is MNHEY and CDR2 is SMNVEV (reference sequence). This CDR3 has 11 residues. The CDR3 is CASSLGTTQYF. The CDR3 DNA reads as TGTGCCAGCAGTTTAGGGACTACCCAGTACTTC.

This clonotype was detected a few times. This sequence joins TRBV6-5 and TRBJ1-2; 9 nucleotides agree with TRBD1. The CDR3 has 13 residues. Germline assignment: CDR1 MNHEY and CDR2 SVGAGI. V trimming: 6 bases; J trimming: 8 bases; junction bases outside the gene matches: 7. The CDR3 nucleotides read TGTGCCAGCAGCCGGACAGGGGTTGGGGGCTACACCTTC. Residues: CASSRTGVGGYTF.

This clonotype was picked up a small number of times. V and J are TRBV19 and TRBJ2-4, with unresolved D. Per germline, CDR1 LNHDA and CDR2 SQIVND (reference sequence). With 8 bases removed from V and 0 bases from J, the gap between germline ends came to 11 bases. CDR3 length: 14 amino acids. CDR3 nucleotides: TGTGCCAGTGGTCCAGGCCTAGCCAAAAACATTCAGTACTTC. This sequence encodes CASGPGLAKNIQYF. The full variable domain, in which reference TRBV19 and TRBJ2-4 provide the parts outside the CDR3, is DGGITQSPKYLFRKEGQNVTLSCEQNLNHDAMYWYRQDPGQGLRLIYYSQIVNDFQKGDIAEGYSVSREKKESFPLTVTSAQKNPTAFYLCASGPGLAKNIQYFGAGTRLSVL.

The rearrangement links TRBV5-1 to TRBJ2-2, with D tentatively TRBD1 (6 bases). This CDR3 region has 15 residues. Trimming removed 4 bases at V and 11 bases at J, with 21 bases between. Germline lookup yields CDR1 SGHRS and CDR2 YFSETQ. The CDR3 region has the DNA TGCGCCAGCAGCCCCACCCTGGACAGACCGGGAGAGCTGTTTTTT. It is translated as CASSPTLDRPGELFF.

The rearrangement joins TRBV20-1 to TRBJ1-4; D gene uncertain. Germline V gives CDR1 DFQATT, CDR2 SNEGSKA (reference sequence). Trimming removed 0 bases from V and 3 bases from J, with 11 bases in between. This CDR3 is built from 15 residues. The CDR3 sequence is CSARDSGSSNEKLFF. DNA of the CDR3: TGCAGTGCTAGAGACAGCGGGTCTTCTAATGAAAAACTGTTTTTT.

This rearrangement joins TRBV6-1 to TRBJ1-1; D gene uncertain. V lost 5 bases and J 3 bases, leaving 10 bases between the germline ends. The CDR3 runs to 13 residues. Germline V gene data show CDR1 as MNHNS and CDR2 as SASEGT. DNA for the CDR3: TGTGCCAGCAGTTCTTACCGCGACACTGAAGCTTTCTTT. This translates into CASSSYRDTEAFF.

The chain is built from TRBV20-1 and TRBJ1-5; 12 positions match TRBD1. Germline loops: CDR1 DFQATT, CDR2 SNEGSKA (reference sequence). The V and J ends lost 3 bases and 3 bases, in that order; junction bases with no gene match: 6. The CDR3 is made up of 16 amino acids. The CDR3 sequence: CSASGGTGGFNQPQHF. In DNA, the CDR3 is TGCAGTGCTAGTGGTGGGACAGGGGGCTTCAATCAGCCCCAGCATTTT.

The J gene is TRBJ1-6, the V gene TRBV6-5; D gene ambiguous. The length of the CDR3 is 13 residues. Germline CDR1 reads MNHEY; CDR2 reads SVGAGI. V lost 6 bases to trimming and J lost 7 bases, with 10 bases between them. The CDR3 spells CASRREGNSPLHF. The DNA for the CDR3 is TGTGCCAGCAGAAGGGAGGGAAATTCACCCCTCCACTTT.

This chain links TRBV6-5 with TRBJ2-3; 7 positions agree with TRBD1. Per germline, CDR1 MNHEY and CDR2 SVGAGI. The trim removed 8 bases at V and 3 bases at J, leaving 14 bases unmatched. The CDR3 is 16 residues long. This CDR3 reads CASGWDRDKGTDTQYF. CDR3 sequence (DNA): TGTGCCAGCGGGTGGGACAGAGACAAAGGGACAGATACGCAGTATTTT.

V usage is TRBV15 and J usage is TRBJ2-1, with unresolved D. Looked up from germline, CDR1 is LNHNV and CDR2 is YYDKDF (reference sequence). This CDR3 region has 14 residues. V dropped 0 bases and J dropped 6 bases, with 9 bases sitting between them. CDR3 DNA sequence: TGTGCCACCAGCAGAGATAAAGCAGGCAATGAGCAGTTCTTC. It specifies CATSRDKAGNEQFF.

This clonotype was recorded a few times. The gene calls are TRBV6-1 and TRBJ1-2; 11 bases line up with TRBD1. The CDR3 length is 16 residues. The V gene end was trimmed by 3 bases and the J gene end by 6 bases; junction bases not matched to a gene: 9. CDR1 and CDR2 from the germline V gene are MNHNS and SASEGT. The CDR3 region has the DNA TGTGCCAGCAGTGATCCCTACAGGACAGGGGGCAATGGCTACACCTTC. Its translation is CASSDPYRTGGNGYTF.

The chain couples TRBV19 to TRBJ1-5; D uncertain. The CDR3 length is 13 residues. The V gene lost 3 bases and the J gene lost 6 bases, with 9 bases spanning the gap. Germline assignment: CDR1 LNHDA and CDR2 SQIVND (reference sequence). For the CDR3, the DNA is TGTGCCAGTAGTATGGCAGGTACTCAGCCCCAGCATTTT. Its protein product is CASSMAGTQPQHF.

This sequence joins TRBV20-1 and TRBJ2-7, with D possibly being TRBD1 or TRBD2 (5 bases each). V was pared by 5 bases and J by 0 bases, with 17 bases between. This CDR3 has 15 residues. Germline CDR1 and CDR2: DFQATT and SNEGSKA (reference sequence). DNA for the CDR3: TGCAGTGCTCGAGGGGTCCCCCATCTCTCCTACGAGCAGTACTTC. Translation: CSARGVPHLSYEQYF.

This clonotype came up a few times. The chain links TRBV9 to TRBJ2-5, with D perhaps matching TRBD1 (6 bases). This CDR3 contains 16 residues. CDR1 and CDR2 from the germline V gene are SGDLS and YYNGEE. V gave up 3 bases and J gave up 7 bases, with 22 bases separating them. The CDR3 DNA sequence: TGTGCCAGCAGCGCAATCCCACTGGGGGCTCAGTTGACCCAGTACTTC. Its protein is CASSAIPLGAQLTQYF.

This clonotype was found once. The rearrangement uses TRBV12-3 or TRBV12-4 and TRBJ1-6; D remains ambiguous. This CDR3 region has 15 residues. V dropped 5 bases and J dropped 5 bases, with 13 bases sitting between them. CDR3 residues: CASSPPELNNSPLHF. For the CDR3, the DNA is TGTGCCAGCAGTCCCCCGGAGCTTAATAATTCACCCCTCCACTTT.

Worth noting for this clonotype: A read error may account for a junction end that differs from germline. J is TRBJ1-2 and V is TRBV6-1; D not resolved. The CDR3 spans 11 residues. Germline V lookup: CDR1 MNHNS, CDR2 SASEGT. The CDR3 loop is CAGSVNYGYTF. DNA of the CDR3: TGTGCCGGCAGTGTCAACTATGGCTACACCTTC.

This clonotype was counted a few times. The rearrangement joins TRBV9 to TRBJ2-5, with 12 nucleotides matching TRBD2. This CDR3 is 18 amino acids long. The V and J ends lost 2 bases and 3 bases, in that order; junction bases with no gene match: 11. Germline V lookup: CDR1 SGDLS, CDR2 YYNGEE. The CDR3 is CASSVLRCSSGGEETQYF. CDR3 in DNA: TGTGCCAGCAGCGTTCTTCGGTGTTCTAGCGGGGGGGAAGAGACCCAGTACTTC. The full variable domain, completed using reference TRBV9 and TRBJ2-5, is DSGVTQTPKHLITATGQRVTLRCSPRSGDLSVYWYQQSLDQGLQFLIQYYNGEERAKGNILERFSAQQFPDLHSELNLSSLELGDSALYFCASSVLRCSSGGEETQYFGPGTRLLVL.

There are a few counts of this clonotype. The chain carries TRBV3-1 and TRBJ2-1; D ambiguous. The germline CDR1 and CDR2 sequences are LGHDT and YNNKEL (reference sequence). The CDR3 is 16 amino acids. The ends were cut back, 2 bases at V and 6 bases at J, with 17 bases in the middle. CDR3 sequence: CASSQFTSNLPNEQFF. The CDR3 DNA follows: TGTGCCAGCAGCCAATTTACAAGTAATTTGCCCAATGAGCAGTTCTTC.